Following are 10 T cell receptor beta chains from one sample sequenced in a study of yellow fever vaccine responses in identical twins. TCRdb re-analysed the RT-PCR reads in MiXCR, keeping a single row per CDR3 protein. The sample carries some 3,500 distinct CDR3 sequences, 85% recorded once. Specimen: T cells from blood (PBMCs), unsorted or a sorted subset (not recorded which), collected before or after yellow fever vaccination (not recorded which). Receptor source: a woman between 18 and 29 years old who received the yellow fever vaccine.

V usage is TRBV23-1 and J usage is TRBJ2-5; D unclear. TRBV23-1 carries the ORF label, with uncertain function. This CDR3 contains 17 residues. Trimming took 7 bases from V and 3 from J, leaving 24 bases between them. CDR3 coding DNA: TGCGCCAGCACTGCTATTCCTTTGACGGACGGAGAAGAGACCCAGTACTTC. Translation: CASTAIPLTDGEETQYF.

This sequence joins TRBV11-2 and TRBJ2-3; D is undetermined. There are 12 residues in the CDR3. Germline values: CDR1 SGHAT, CDR2 FQNNGV. The V end lost 5 bases, the J end lost 12 bases, and 15 bases lay between the germline ends. The CDR3 region is CASSESGSTQYF. The CDR3 nucleotides are TGTGCCAGCAGCGAAAGTGGGTCTACTCAGTATTTT.

The chain links TRBV30 to TRBJ2-7; tentatively, D is TRBD1 or TRBD2 (5 bases each). CDR1 and CDR2 (germline): GTSNPN, SVGIG (reference sequence). With 3 bases removed from V and 5 bases from J, the gap between germline ends came to 14 bases. The CDR3 loop spans 13 amino acids. This chain's CDR3 is CAWRPPPGHEQYF. The CDR3 nucleotides read TGTGCCTGGAGACCTCCCCCGGGACACGAGCAGTACTTC. Full variable domain (missing parts from reference TRBV30 and TRBJ2-7): SQTIHQWPATLVQPVGSPLSLECTVEGTSNPNLYWYRQAAGRGLQLLFYSVGIGQISSEVPQNLSASRPQDRQFILSSKKLLLSDSGFYLCAWRPPPGHEQYFGPGTRLTVT.

The chain carries TRBV6-5 and TRBJ1-2; D is perhaps TRBD1 (6 bases). From germline, CDR1 is MNHEY and CDR2 SVGAGI. V gave up 6 bases and J gave up 4 bases, with 21 bases separating them. This CDR3 has 16 amino acids. The CDR3 DNA follows: TGTGCCAGCAGACCCCTGACAGGTTCCGGGTTCTATGGCTACACCTTC. It yields the protein CASRPLTGSGFYGYTF.

J is TRBJ2-1 and V is TRBV4-1; D remains unclear. Per the germline V gene, CDR1 is MGHRA and CDR2 is YSYEKL. V gave up 2 bases and J gave up 2 bases, with 10 bases separating them. The CDR3 contains 15 residues. CDR3 sequence reads: CASSQITQAYNEQFF. CDR3 coding DNA: TGCGCCAGCAGCCAAATAACCCAAGCCTACAATGAGCAGTTCTTC.

The genes are TRBV27 and TRBJ2-2, with TRBD1 matching over 7 bases. This CDR3 contains 15 residues. The V and J ends lost 6 bases and 3 bases, in that order; junction bases with no gene match: 7. Germline values: CDR1 MNHEY, CDR2 SMNVEV (reference sequence). CDR3 amino acids: CASRRTGSDTGELFF. DNA of the CDR3: TGTGCCAGCAGACGGACAGGCTCGGACACCGGGGAGCTGTTTTTT.

The chain links TRBV7-2 to TRBJ2-5; D is undetermined. Trimming shortened V by 0 bases and J by 5 bases, and 7 bases separated the two germline ends. The CDR3 has 13 residues. Germline-derived CDR1 and CDR2 are SGHTA and FQGNSA. In nucleotides, the CDR3 is TGTGCCAGCAGCTTAGCACTCCGGGAGACCCAGTACTTC. Translation gives CASSLALRETQYF.

The chain uses TRBV11-3 and TRBJ1-1; D is unresolved. Deletions cut 1 base from V and 6 bases from J, with 18 bases between. CDR3 length: 16 amino acids. Germline CDR1 reads SGHNT; CDR2 reads YENEEA. In DNA form, the CDR3 reads TGTGCCAGCAGCTTAGGGTTGCGGGCGTTCAACCCTGAAGCTTTCTTT. Translated: CASSLGLRAFNPEAFF.

The chain joins TRBV29-1 to TRBJ1-1; 8 positions agree with TRBD1. Looked up from germline, CDR1 is SQVTM and CDR2 is ANQGSEA. The CDR3 is 13 amino acids. Losses at the gene ends were 7 bases for V and 1 base for J; bases not matched to a gene: 5. DNA of the CDR3: TGCAGCGCTGACAGGGGTAGGAACACTGAAGCTTTCTTT. Translating it yields CSADRGRNTEAFF.

This chain links TRBV5-1 with TRBJ2-7; D possibly corresponds to TRBD2 (5 bases). CDR1 SGHRS and CDR2 YFSETQ come from the germline V gene. V lost 0 bases to trimming and J lost 3 bases, with 13 bases between them. This CDR3 has 15 amino acids. CDR3 in amino acids: CASSLAGGIDYEQYF. DNA for the CDR3: TGCGCCAGCAGCTTGGCCGGAGGAATAGACTACGAGCAGTACTTC.